This TCR beta chain derives from a study of OX40 agonist ivuxolimab in advanced cancers. At the level of the study: Hepatocellular carcinoma, melanoma, renal cell or head and neck cancer occurred in dose-escalation patients.

This CDR3 has 14 amino acids. CDR1 is MNHEY and CDR2 is SVGAGI in the germline V gene. The germline V and J ends were trimmed by 2 bases and 4 bases, with 11 bases remaining between them. TCRdb's copy holds only in-frame clones and misses some; the assay was immunoSEQ multiplex PCR. This table has about 69,000 clones, around 89% appearing once. The sequences come from CD4+ or CD8+ T cells sorted from blood, collected in a trial of the OX40 agonist ivuxolimab. The V and J genes are TRBV6-5 and TRBJ1-1; tentative D call: TRBD1 (5 bases). This TCR was sampled from an adult with an advanced solid tumor such as melanoma, head and neck, liver or kidney cancer. The CDR3: CASSYTGGSTEAFF. For the CDR3, the DNA is TGTGCCAGCAGTTACACAGGAGGGAGCACTGAAGCTTTCTTT.